A selection of T cell receptor beta chains follows, all from one sample in a study of blood T cell repertoires in COVID-19. Using immunoSEQ multiplex PCR, the repertoire was profiled, and TCRdb retains in-frame clones only, with some absent. Among approximately 170,000 clones listed, approximately 81% were seen once. The sample taken for sequencing was PBMCs or T cells enriched from blood (not recorded which). The origin of the receptors is a woman between 50 and 59 years old who had recovered from COVID-19. The CDR3 runs from the conserved cysteine through the conserved F or W. A D gene is named only where the DNA matches it firmly. Size tells how often a clone was seen (once, few, many) or the class of an expanded clone, and some rows leave it out.

TRBJ1-5 TRBV3-1/TRBV3-2 few - CASAHSSGNQPQHF TGTGCCAGCGCGCACAGTTCTGGCAATCAGCCCCAGCATTTT
TRBJ1-1 TRBV7-3 - - CASSPRGGPIMNTEAFF TGTGCCAGCAGCCCCCGGGGGGGACCTATAATGAACACTGAAGCTTTCTTT
TRBJ1-4 TRBV18 once - CASSPTTALVNEKLFF TGTGCCAGCTCACCTACGACAGCTCTCGTAAATGAAAAACTGTTTTTT
TRBJ1-2 TRBV7-9 - TRBD1 CASSHSTGGGVDGYTF TGTGCCAGCAGCCATTCGACAGGGGGCGGTGTCGATGGCTACACCTTC
TRBJ2-7 TRBV10-3 - TRBD2 CAISESAGVAYEQYF TGTGCCATCAGTGAGTCAGCGGGAGTCGCCTACGAGCAGTACTTC
TRBJ2-5 TRBV3-1/TRBV3-2 few TRBD2 CASSQGTSRSRGTQYF TGTGCCAGCAGCCAAGGGACTAGCCGTTCCCGAGGGACCCAGTACTTC
TRBJ1-2 TRBV18 - TRBD1 CASSPPRDRVYGYTF TGTGCCAGCTCACCACCCCGGGACAGGGTCTATGGCTACACCTTC
TRBJ2-3 TRBV28 - TRBD2 CASSGGSGRGTDTQYF TGTGCCAGCTCTGGCGGGAGTGGTAGGGGCACAGATACGCAGTATTTT
TRBJ1-5 TRBV4-1 - - CASSQEVADGGQPQHF TGCGCCAGCAGCCAAGAGGTGGCGGACGGGGGTCAGCCCCAGCATTTT
TRBJ2-1 TRBV28 - - CASSGGEQFF TGTGCCAGCAGCGGGGGTGAGCAGTTCTTC
TRBJ2-1 TRBV11-3 few TRBD1 CASSPAGTGFNEQFF TGTGCCAGCAGCCCAGCCGGGACAGGGTTCAATGAGCAGTTCTTC
TRBJ1-1 TRBV6-5 - TRBD1 CASSISITGAIEAFF TGTGCCAGCAGTATTAGTATTACAGGGGCGATTGAAGCTTTCTTT
TRBJ2-6 TRBV6-2/TRBV6-3 - - CASSRAGAGANVLTF TGTGCCAGCAGCCGAGCAGGGGCTGGGGCCAACGTCCTGACTTTC
TRBJ2-5 TRBV14 - - CASSQVRDQETQYF TGTGCCAGCAGCCAAGTCCGGGACCAAGAGACCCAGTACTTC
TRBJ2-3 TRBV5-1 - - CASSPSQGGKNTDTQYF TGCGCCAGCAGCCCTTCACAGGGGGGGAAAAACACAGATACGCAGTATTTT
TRBJ1-2 TRBV7-2 many TRBD1 CASSLDGQGARAYTF TGTGCCAGCAGCTTAGACGGACAGGGGGCGCGGGCCTACACCTTC
TRBJ1-4 TRBV19 once - CASSIRGTTNEKLFF TGTGCCAGTAGTATTAGGGGGACAACTAATGAAAAACTGTTTTTT
TRBJ1-5 TRBV2 - TRBD1 CASSTDRDQPQHF TGTGCCAGCAGCACTGACAGGGATCAGCCCCAGCATTTT
TRBJ1-1 TRBV6-5 few - CASSYSKGQHTEAFF TGTGCCAGCAGTTACTCGAAAGGACAGCACACTGAAGCTTTCTTT
TRBJ2-4 TRBV5-4 - - CASSTPGDVAKNIQYF TGTGCCAGCAGTACTCCGGGGGACGTAGCCAAAAACATTCAGTACTTC
TRBJ2-2 TRBV19 few TRBD1 CASGTGEFTGELFF TGTGCCAGTGGGACAGGGGAGTTCACCGGGGAGCTGTTTTTT
TRBJ2-1 TRBV19 - TRBD2 CASSIIPPGLAFYNEQFF TGTGCCAGTAGTATAATCCCCCCCGGACTAGCATTCTACAATGAGCAGTTCTTC
TRBJ1-5 TRBV28 once TRBD1 CASSLTGGATNQPQHF TGTGCCAGCAGTTTAACAGGGGGTGCGACCAATCAGCCCCAGCATTTT
TRBJ1-4 TRBV10-3 - TRBD1 CAISEQGVGREKLFF TGTGCCATCAGTGAGCAGGGGGTCGGACGCGAAAAACTGTTTTTT
TRBJ1-6 TRBV18 - TRBD1 CASSLGQGAGDSPLHF TGTGCCAGCTCACTTGGACAGGGGGCAGGTGATTCACCCCTCCACTTT